This TCR beta chain was profiled in a study of cytomegalovirus exposure and HLA in healthy donors. General study findings and limits: A few chains tied to CMV proved CMV antigen-specific in vitro. Earlier analysis found most TCR beta V segments productive about 90% or about 30% of the time. Both high specificity and high sensitivity reportedly marked the classifier's diagnosis of cytomegalovirus status.

Use of 60 Vbeta and 13 Jbeta primers characterized the PCR. TCRdb's copy holds only in-frame clones and misses some; the assay was immunoSEQ multiplex PCR. In the table there are 100,000 to 150,000 clones, under 10% of which are singletons. Note on this clone: Its antigen is as yet unknown.

Sequenced sample: PBMCs. This TCR was sampled from a woman aged 40 to 50 in good health and CMV-seropositive.

The CDR3 DNA sequence: TGTGCCAGCAGCCCCCAGCCAAGCGGGGACTACGAGCAGTACTTC. Translating it yields CASSPQPSGDYEQYF. The chain couples TRBV9 to TRBJ2-7, with 7 bases that match TRBD2. Germline CDR1 SGDLS, CDR2 YYNGEE. With V trimmed by 4 bases and J by 3 bases, 10 bases remained unmatched. This CDR3 is 15 amino acids long.